This is a list of T cell receptor beta chains from one sample in a study of T cell repertoires in cytomegalovirus infection. No antigen has been assigned to these receptors. TCRdb re-called the reads through MiXCR, storing one row per CDR3 protein. The sample records around 750,000 distinct CDR3 sequences, around a third being singletons. This specimen was cultured CD8+ T cells from PBMCs, taken from culture after CMV antigen stimulation. These receptors came from a human donor in good health (CMV status not recorded). Some clones in this sample may be carry-over from other donors' samples. The CDR3 runs from the conserved cysteine through the conserved F or W. D genes are given only for firm matches. Expanded clones are given a class, and other clones once, few, many or no size at all.

D gene	J gene	V gene	clone size	CDR3 protein	CDR3 DNA
.	TRBJ1-1	TRBV2	few	CATLQRNTEAFF	TGTGCCACCCTACAGAGGAACACTGAAGCTTTCTTT
TRBD2	TRBJ2-7	TRBV7-8	.	CASSLAGRGSSYEQYF	TGTGCCAGCAGCTTAGCGGGGAGGGGTAGCTCCTACGAGCAGTACTTC
TRBD1	TRBJ2-3	TRBV6-5	.	CASSSRTGGFTDTQYF	TGTGCCAGCAGTTCCCGAACAGGGGGCTTCACAGATACGCAGTATTTT
TRBD1	TRBJ1-5	TRBV6-1	many	CASSEGGQGVRQPQHF	TGTGCCAGCAGTGAAGGCGGGCAGGGGGTAAGACAGCCCCAGCATTTT
.	TRBJ1-1	TRBV10-3	.	CAISGGPGTEAFF	TGTGCCATCAGTGGAGGCCCAGGGACTGAAGCTTTCTTT
TRBD1	TRBJ2-3	TRBV5-1	.	CASSHGTGADTQYF	TGCGCCAGCAGCCATGGGACAGGGGCAGATACGCAGTATTTT
.	TRBJ2-6	TRBV6-2/TRBV6-3	once	CASSLALTPYSGTNVLTF	TGTGCCAGCAGTCTGGCTCTGACTCCCTACTCTGGGACCAACGTCCTGACTTTC
TRBD1	TRBJ1-1	TRBV19	.	CASSTTRDRGGFGMNTEAFF	TGTGCCAGTAGTACAACCCGGGACAGGGGAGGATTTGGGATGAACACTGAAGCTTTCTTT
.	TRBJ1-6	TRBV6-6	few	CAANKAERYNSPLHF	TGTGCCGCGAACAAAGCCGAACGGTATAATTCACCCCTCCACTTT
.	TRBJ2-5	TRBV20-1	few	CSARDEIPRDTLQETQYF	TGCAGTGCTAGAGATGAAATTCCCCGGGACACACTCCAAGAGACCCAGTACTTC
.	TRBJ2-5	TRBV7-6	few	CASSLEELAF	TGTGCCAGCAGCTTAGAGGAGCTAGCCTTC
.	TRBJ1-1	TRBV12-5	few	CASGPSRAGRIYNPGDTEAFF	TGTGCTAGTGGTCCATCTAGGGCAGGGCGTATATATAATCCCGGGGACACTGAAGCTTTCTTT
TRBD1	TRBJ2-1	TRBV13	.	CASNLGQGTYNEQFF	TGTGCCAGCAACTTGGGACAGGGAACCTACAATGAGCAGTTCTTC
TRBD1	TRBJ2-1	TRBV6-2/TRBV6-3	few	CASVYSIRDRENNEQFF	TGTGCCAGCGTCTACTCTATCCGGGACAGGGAAAACAATGAGCAGTTCTTC
.	TRBJ2-2	TRBV6-5	.	CASRASGELFF	TGTGCTTCGAGGGCGAGCGGGGAGCTGTTTTTT
TRBD1	TRBJ1-5	TRBV10-1	few	CATPGTDYQPQHF	TGCGCCACTCCCGGGACAGATTATCAGCCCCAGCATTTT
.	TRBJ1-1	TRBV7-9	few	CASSPPAGAEIEAFF	TGTGCCAGCAGCCCCCCAGCGGGGGCTGAGATTGAAGCTTTCTTT
.	TRBJ2-1	TRBV19	.	CASSIGRGPYNEQFF	TGTGCCAGTAGTATTGGGCGGGGACCCTACAATGAGCAGTTCTTC
.	TRBJ1-2	TRBV28	few	CASSFVTAYGYTF	TGTGCCAGCAGTTTTGTTACAGCCTATGGCTACACCTTC
.	TRBJ1-3	TRBV12-5	.	CASGLIESSGNTIYF	TGTGCTAGTGGTTTGATCGAGAGCTCTGGAAACACCATATATTTT
.	TRBJ2-1	TRBV7-8	many	CASSLGPRPNEQFF	TGTGCCAGCAGCTTAGGGCCCCGACCCAATGAGCAGTTCTTC
.	TRBJ2-1	TRBV7-8	many	CASSETGGNEQFF	TGTGCCAGCAGCGAGACAGGAGGCAATGAGCAGTTCTTC
.	TRBJ2-5	TRBV7-4	.	CASSFLGPDGETQYF	TGTGCCAGCAGCTTTCTAGGGCCCGACGGGGAGACCCAGTACTTC
.	TRBJ1-1	TRBV19	.	CASSIKTEPQSPTEAFF	TGTGCCAGTAGTATCAAGACCGAGCCCCAGAGCCCCACTGAAGCTTTCTTT
TRBD1	TRBJ1-5	TRBV7-8	many	CATGTGGQPQHF	TGTGCCACCGGGACAGGGGGTCAGCCCCAGCATTTT
TRBD2	TRBJ2-5	TRBV6-2/TRBV6-3	.	CASSYLRGGRRETQYF	TGTGCCAGCAGTTACTTGCGGGGGGGCCGTCGGGAGACCCAGTACTTC
.	TRBJ2-2	TRBV7-3	few	CASSPQPGPGNTGELFF	TGTGCCAGCAGCCCCCAACCCGGACCTGGGAACACCGGGGAGCTGTTTTTT
.	TRBJ2-2	TRBV28	.	CASSFRPRPTGELFF	TGTGCCAGCAGTTTTAGACCCCGCCCCACCGGGGAGCTGTTTTTT
TRBD1	TRBJ2-7	TRBV12-3/TRBV12-4	.	CASSPRGQMNPSYEQYF	TGTGCCAGCAGTCCTCGGGGACAGATGAACCCCTCCTACGAGCAGTACTTC